Reported below is one T cell receptor (beta chain). The record originates from a study of blood T cell repertoires in COVID-19. V lost 4 bases and J lost 8; bases outside the gene matches: 13. The CDR3 loop spans 16 amino acids. Germline CDR1 SGHDT, CDR2 YYEEEE. Clones were sequenced by immunoSEQ multiplex PCR, and TCRdb holds only the in-frame ones, with some missing. This sample yields nearly 300,000 clones, of which 70% to 85% are seen a single time; about 1.5% belongs to the top ten. The chain is built from TRBV5-6 and TRBJ2-3, with TRBD1 identical over 10 bases. The sequence came from a human donor with COVID-19, enrolled during active disease. The donor label of this sample is uncertain. Material for sequencing was peripheral blood. CDR3 DNA: TGTGCCAGCAGCGCCTTGGGACAGGGGAATGAAGGTACGCAGTATTTT. Translation: CASSALGQGNEGTQYF.